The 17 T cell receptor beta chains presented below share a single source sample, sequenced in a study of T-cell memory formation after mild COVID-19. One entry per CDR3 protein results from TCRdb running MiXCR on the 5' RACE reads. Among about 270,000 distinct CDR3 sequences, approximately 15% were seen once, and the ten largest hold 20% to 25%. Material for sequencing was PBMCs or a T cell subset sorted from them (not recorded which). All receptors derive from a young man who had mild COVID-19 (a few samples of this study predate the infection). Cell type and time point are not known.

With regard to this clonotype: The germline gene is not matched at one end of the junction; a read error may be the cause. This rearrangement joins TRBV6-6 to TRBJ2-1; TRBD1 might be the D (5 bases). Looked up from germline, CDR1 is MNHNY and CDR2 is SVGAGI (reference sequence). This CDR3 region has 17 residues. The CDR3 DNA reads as TGTGCCAGCAGTTACTCGGGGCCCTTCAGCTCCCACAATGAGCAGTTCTTC. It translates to CASSYSGPFSSHNEQFF.

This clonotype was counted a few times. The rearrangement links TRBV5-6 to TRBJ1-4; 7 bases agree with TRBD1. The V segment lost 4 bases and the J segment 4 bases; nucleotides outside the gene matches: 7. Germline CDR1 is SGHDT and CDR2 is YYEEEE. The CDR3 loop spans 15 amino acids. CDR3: CASSAQGGLNEKLFF. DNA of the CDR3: TGTGCCAGCAGCGCCCAGGGGGGGCTTAATGAAAAACTGTTTTTT.

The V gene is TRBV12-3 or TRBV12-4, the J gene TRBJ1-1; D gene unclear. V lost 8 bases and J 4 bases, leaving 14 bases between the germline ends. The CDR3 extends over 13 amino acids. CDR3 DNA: TGTGCCAGCTCCATAGGAGTTGGCACTGAAGCTTTCTTT. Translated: CASSIGVGTEAFF.

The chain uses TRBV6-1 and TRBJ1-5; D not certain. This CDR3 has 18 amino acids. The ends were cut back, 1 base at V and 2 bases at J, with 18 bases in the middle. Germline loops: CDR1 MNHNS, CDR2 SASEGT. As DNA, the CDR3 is TGTGCCAGCAGTGAAGGATTCGACCCGCGGAGGGGCAATCAGCCCCAGCATTTT. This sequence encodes CASSEGFDPRRGNQPQHF.

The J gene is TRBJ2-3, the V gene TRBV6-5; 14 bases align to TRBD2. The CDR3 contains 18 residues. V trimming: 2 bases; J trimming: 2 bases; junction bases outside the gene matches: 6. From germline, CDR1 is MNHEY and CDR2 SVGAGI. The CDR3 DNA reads TGTGCCAGCAGTTACCCCGGACTAGCGGGGGGCAACACAGATACGCAGTATTTT. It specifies CASSYPGLAGGNTDTQYF.

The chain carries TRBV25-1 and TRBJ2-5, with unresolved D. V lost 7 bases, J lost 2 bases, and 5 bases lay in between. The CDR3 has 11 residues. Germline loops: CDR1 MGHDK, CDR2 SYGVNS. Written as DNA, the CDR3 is TGTGCCAGCACTTCTCAAGAGACCCAGTACTTC. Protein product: CASTSQETQYF.

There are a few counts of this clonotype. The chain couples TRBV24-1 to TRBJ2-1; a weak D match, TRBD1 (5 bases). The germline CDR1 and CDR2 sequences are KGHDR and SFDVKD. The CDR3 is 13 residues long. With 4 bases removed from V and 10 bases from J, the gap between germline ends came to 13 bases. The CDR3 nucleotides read TGTGCCACCAGTGACAGCAGGGCATCCGAGCAGTTCTTC. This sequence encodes CATSDSRASEQFF.

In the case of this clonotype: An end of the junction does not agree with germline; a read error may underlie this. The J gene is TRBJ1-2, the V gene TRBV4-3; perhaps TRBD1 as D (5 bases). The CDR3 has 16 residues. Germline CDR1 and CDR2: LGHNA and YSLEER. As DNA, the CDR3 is TGCGCCAGCGGCCAAGTGTGGAGGGGCGGAGGCTATGGCTACACCTTC. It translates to CASGQVWRGGGYGYTF.

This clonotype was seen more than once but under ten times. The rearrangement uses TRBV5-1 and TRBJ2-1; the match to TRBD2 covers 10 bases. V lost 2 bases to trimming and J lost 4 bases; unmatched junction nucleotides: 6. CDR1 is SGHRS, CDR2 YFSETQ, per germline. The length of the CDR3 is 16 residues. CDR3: CASSFSTSGAYNEQFF. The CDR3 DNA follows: TGCGCCAGCAGCTTCTCAACTAGCGGGGCTTACAATGAGCAGTTCTTC.

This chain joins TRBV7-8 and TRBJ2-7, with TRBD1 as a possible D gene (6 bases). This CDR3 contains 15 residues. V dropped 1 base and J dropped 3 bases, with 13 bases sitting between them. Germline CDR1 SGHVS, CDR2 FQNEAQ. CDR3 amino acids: CASSLGTALYYEQYV. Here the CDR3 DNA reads TGTGCCAGCAGCTTAGGGACAGCGCTCTACTACGAGCAGTACGTC.

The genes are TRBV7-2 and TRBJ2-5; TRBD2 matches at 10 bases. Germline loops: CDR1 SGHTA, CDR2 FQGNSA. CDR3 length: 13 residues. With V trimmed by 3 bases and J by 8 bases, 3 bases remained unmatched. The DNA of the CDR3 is TGTGCCAGCAGCTTTAGCGGGGGGCCTACCCAGTACTTC. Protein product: CASSFSGGPTQYF.

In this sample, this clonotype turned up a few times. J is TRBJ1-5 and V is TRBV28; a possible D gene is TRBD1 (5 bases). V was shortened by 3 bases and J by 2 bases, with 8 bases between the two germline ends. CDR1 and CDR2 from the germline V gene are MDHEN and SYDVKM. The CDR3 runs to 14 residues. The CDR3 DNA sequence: TGTGCCAGCAGTTTGGGACTCCGCAATCAGCCCCAGCATTTT. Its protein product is CASSLGLRNQPQHF.

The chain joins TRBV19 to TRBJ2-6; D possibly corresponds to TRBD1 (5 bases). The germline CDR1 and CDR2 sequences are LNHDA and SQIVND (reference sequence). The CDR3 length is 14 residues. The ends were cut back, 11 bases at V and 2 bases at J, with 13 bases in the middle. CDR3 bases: TGTGCCTCGGGCCCCAGGGCTGGGGCCAACGTCCTGACTTTC. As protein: CASGPRAGANVLTF.

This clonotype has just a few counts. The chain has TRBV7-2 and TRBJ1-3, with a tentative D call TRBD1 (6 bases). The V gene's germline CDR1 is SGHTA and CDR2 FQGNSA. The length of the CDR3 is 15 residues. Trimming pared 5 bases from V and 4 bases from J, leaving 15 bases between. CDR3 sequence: CASSLLRGRGNTIYF. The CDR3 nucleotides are TGTGCCAGCAGCCTGCTCAGGGGACGAGGAAACACCATATATTTT.

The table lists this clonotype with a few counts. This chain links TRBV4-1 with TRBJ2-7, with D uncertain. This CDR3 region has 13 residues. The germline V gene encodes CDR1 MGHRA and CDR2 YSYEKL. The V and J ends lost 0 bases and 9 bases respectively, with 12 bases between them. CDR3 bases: TGCGCCAGCAGCCAAGATCTCCCTTCCGCGCAGTACTTC. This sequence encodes CASSQDLPSAQYF.

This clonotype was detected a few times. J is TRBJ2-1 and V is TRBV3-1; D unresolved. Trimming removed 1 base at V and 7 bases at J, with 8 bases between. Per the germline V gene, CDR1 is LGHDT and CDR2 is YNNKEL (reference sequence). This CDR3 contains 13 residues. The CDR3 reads CASSQGWDNEQFF. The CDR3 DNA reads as TGTGCCAGCAGCCAAGGCTGGGATAATGAGCAGTTCTTC.

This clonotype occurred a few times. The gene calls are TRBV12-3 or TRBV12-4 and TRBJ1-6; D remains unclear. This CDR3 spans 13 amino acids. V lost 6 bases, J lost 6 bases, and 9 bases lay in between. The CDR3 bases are TGTGCCAGCAGCCCCCAGGTTAATTCACCCCTCCACTTT. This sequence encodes CASSPQVNSPLHF.